The entry below describes one T cell receptor (beta chain). It lacks a known antigen. The sample holds no much larger clone one base away, and base qualities are not on file. Per the germline V gene, SNHLY is the CDR1 and FYNNEI is the CDR2. The CDR3 starts with the cysteine, ends with the phenylalanine, and has 14 residues. CDR3 DNA only is kept here, 42 bases in frame from base 1. V and J are truncated by 1 base and 3 bases respectively, leaving an intervening sequence of 9 bases. Each collaborating institution followed its own protocols to collect whole blood in K2EDTA tubes. For TCRbeta analysis, collaborators shipped samples in one of three forms: frozen whole blood, isolated PBMCs, or DNA extracted from either of those sample types. This entry is derived from a study of blood T cell repertoires in COVID-19 (TCRdb year 2020). In the study overall: Samples covering the acute and convalescent phases of COVID-19 were provided by collaborators in the United States, Italy and Spain. The material from the prospective study consisted of cDNA or gDNA derived from T cells, B-cell-depleted T cells, or PBMCs. The dataset comprised deeply sampled blood TCRbeta repertoires from subjects exposed to, actively infected with, or recovered from COVID-19. The repertoires were released in a freely available public database intended as a resource for research on the immune response to SARS-CoV-2. Samples were obtained from the ongoing ImmuneRACE study (first 160 participants) and from about 1,300 subjects provided by 6 global collaborators. The sample metadata nearly always contained a de-identified subject ID, COVID-19 status, age in years and sex. Where HLA class I and class II types were available, the types were taken from metadata supplied by the sample provider, not from assay-based typing.

The investigation overall reported the following: Clinical and demographic metadata were provided uncurated, with the amount varying by source and participant.

TCRbeta CDR3 regions were amplified from genomic DNA by means of the immunoSEQ Assay, a bias-controlled multiplex PCR. In the authors' own workflow: The number of nucleated cells in each sample was estimated from the amplification of reference gene primers within the assay. To quantify the absolute abundance of each unique TCRbeta CDR3 rearrangement, sequence reads were collapsed and filtered. For each sample, productive Simpson clonality was calculated as the square root of Simpson's diversity index over productive rearrangements. The table comes from immuneACCESS by way of TCRdb, which keeps in-frame sequences with V and J called. Part of the clones is missing from these tables; in studies checked, under half for an unresolved V gene and the rest for unknown reasons. The V and J calls and clone size come from that table; D and trimming were worked out from the DNA. The sample table records under 150,000 clones; around four fifths of these occur just once. The ten largest clones represent under 6% of the sample.

The chain uses TRBV2 and TRBJ1-1; TRBD1 is a possible D gene, resting on 5 matching bases. The receptor was derived from a man older than 75 with active or convalescent COVID-19. Sequenced: peripheral blood. DNA sequence: TGTGCCAGCAGTGAAGAAGCAGGGTACACTGAAGCTTTCTTT. This translates into CASSEEAGYTEAFF.